This TCR beta chain is from a study of OX40 agonist ivuxolimab in advanced cancers. In the study overall: Around 40% of patients had received prior checkpoint inhibitor therapy.

Worth noting for this clone: Antigen: not known.

Method: immunoSEQ multiplex PCR; TCRdb's copy keeps in-frame clones and lacks some. Among 72,000 or so clones listed, roughly 88% were seen once. Regarding the study as a whole: Normalized expansion of T-cell clones was also low for some nonresponders. With doses of 0.1 to 3.0 mg/kg, CD4+ and CD8+ blood T cells had undergone clonal expansion by week 6.

Trimming took 5 bases from V and 5 from J, leaving 10 bases between them. There are 13 residues in the CDR3. Germline V gene data show CDR1 as SGHTA and CDR2 as FQGNSA. The clonotype was recovered from an adult with an advanced solid tumor such as melanoma, head and neck, liver or kidney cancer. The specimen was CD4+ or CD8+ T cells sorted from blood, collected in a trial of the OX40 agonist ivuxolimab. This chain connects TRBV7-2 to TRBJ2-1; D is perhaps TRBD1 (5 bases). In DNA, the CDR3 is TGTGCCAGCAGCCTACAGACAGACAATGAGCAGTTCTTC. Translating it yields CASSLQTDNEQFF. The complete variable domain, with remaining parts taken from reference TRBV7-2 and TRBJ2-1, reads GAGVSQSPSNKVTEKGKDVELRCDPISGHTALYWYRQSLGQGLEFLIYFQGNSAPDKSGLPSDRFSAERTGGSVSTLTIQRTQQEDSAVYLCASSLQTDNEQFFGPGTRLTVL.